This T cell receptor beta chain was sequenced during a study of OX40 agonist ivuxolimab in advanced cancers. In germline, CDR1 is LNHDA, CDR2 SQIVND (reference sequence). Trimming stripped 0 bases from V and 3 bases from J, with 12 bases between. CDR3 length: 15 amino acids. Sequencing was performed with immunoSEQ multiplex PCR; in TCRdb, only in-frame clones are kept and a portion is missing. Of about 17,000 clones listed, 85% to 90% are singletons. The study, taken as a whole, reports: The mean number of expanded clones was higher in CD8+ T cells than in CD4+. Partial responders dosed at 0.1-3.0 mg/kg displayed clonal expansion ranking among the lowest.

To note about this clone: Antigen: not known.

The chain couples TRBV19 to TRBJ2-7; maybe TRBD2 (5 bases). The sequence was collected from an adult with an advanced solid tumor such as melanoma, head and neck, liver or kidney cancer. The specimen was CD4+ or CD8+ T cells sorted from blood, collected in a trial of the OX40 agonist ivuxolimab. Here the CDR3 reads CASSIDGRGVYEQYF. CDR3 nucleotide sequence: TGTGCCAGTAGTATAGATGGGAGAGGAGTCTACGAGCAGTACTTC. The variable domain in full, with the rest retrieved from reference TRBV19 and TRBJ2-7, is DGGITQSPKYLFRKEGQNVTLSCEQNLNHDAMYWYRQDPGQGLRLIYYSQIVNDFQKGDIAEGYSVSREKKESFPLTVTSAQKNPTAFYLCASSIDGRGVYEQYFGPGTRLTVT.